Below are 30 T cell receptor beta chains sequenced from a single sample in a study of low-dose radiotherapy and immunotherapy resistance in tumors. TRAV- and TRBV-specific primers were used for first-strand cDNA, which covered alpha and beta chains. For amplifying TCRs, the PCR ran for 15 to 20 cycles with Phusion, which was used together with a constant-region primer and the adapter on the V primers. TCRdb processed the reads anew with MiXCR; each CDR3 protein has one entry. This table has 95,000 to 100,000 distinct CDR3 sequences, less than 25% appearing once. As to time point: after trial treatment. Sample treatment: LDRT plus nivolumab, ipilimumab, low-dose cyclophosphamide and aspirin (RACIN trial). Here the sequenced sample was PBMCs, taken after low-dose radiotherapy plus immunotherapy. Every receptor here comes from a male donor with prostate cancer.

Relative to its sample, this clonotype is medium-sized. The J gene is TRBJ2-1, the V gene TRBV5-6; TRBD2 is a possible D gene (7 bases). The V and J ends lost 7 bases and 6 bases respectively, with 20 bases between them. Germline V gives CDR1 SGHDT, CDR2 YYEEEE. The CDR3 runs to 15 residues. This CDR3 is CASYAGGGGPNEQFF. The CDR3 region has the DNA TGTGCCAGCTACGCCGGGGGCGGGGGCCCCAATGAGCAGTTCTTC.

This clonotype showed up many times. The CDR3 loop is CSARYRGRDSPGYTF. The CDR3 DNA is TGCAGTGCTAGATATCGTGGCAGGGATAGTCCGGGCTACACCTTC. The chain uses TRBV20-1 and TRBJ1-2; possibly TRBD1 for D (5 bases). Deletions cut 2 bases from V and 8 bases from J, with 21 bases between. The germline V gene has CDR1 DFQATT and CDR2 SNEGSKA (reference sequence). The CDR3 loop spans 15 amino acids.

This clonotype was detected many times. For the CDR3, the DNA is TGCGCCAGCAGCCAAGGGGAGACCGAGCAGTACTTC. Translation gives CASSQGETEQYF. The chain recombines TRBV4-1 with TRBJ2-7; perhaps TRBD2 as D (5 bases). Germline CDR1 MGHRA, CDR2 YSYEKL. The CDR3 loop spans 12 amino acids. The V and J ends lost 1 base and 6 bases respectively, with 7 bases between them.

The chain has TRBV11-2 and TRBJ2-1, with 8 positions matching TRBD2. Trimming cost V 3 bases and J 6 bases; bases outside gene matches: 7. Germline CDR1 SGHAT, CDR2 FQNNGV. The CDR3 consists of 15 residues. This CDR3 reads CASSFTAGARNEQFF. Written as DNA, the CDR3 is TGTGCCAGCAGCTTTACAGCGGGGGCCCGCAATGAGCAGTTCTTC.

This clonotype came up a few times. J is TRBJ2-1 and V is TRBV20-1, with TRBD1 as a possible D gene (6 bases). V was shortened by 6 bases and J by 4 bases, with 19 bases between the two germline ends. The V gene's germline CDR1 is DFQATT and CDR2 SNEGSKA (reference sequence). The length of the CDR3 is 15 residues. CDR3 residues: CSAQRGISRYNEQFF. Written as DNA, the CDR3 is TGCAGTGCCCAAAGGGGGATTAGCCGTTACAATGAGCAGTTCTTC.

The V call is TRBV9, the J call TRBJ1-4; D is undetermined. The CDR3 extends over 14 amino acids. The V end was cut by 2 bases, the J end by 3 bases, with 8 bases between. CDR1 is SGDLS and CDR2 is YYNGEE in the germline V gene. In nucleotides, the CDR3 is TGTGCCAGCAGCGTTGGAAGGCCTAATGAAAAACTGTTTTTT. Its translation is CASSVGRPNEKLFF.

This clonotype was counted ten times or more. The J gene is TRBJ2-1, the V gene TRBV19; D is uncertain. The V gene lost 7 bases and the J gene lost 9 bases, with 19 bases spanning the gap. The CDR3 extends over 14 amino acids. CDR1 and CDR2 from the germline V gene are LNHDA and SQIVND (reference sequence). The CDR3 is CASTPRGVWGEQFF. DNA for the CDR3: TGTGCCAGTACCCCTCGTGGAGTGTGGGGTGAGCAGTTCTTC.

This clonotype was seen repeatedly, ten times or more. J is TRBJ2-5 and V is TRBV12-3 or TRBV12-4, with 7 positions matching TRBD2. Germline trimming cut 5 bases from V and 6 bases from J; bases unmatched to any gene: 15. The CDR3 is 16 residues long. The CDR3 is CASSPWGGGDPKTQYF. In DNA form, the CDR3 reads TGTGCCAGCAGTCCCTGGGGTGGGGGGGACCCTAAGACCCAGTACTTC.

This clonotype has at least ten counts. Here the CDR3 reads CASSLGGTAYSGANVLTF. In nucleotides, the CDR3 is TGTGCCAGCAGTTTGGGGGGGACAGCCTACTCTGGGGCCAACGTCCTGACTTTC. This rearrangement joins TRBV27 to TRBJ2-6; D is perhaps TRBD1 or TRBD2 (7 bases each). The CDR3 loop spans 18 amino acids. Trimming left V 3 bases short and J 0 bases short, with 15 bases between. The germline V gene encodes CDR1 MNHEY and CDR2 SMNVEV (reference sequence).

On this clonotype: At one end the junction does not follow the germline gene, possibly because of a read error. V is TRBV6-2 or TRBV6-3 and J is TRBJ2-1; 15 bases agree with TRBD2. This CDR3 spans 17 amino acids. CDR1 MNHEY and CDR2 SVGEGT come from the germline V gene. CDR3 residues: CASSNSGLAGGHNEQFF. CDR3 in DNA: TGTGCCAGCAGTAACTCAGGACTAGCGGGGGGGCACAATGAGCAGTTCTTC.

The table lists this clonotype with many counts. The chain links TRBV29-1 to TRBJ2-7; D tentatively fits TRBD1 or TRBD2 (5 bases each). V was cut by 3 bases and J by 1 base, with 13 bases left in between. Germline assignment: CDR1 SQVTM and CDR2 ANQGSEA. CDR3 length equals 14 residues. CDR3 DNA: TGCAGCGTTGAGGTGTCCGGGACGTCCTACGAGCAGTACTTC. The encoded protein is CSVEVSGTSYEQYF.

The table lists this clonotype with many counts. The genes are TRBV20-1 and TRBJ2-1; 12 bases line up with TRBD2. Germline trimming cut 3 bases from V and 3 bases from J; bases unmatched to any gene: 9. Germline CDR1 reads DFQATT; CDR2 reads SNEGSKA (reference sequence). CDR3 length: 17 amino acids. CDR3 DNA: TGCAGTGCTAGGGCACCTAGCGGGGGGGCGGACTACAATGAGCAGTTCTTC. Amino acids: CSARAPSGGADYNEQFF.

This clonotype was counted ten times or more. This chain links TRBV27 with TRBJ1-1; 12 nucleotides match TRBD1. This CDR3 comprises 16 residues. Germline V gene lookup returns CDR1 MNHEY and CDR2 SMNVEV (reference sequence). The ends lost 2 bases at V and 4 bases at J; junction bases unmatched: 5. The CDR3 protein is CASSLRDRGRGTEAFF. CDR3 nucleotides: TGTGCCAGCAGTTTACGGGACAGGGGGCGAGGCACTGAAGCTTTCTTT.

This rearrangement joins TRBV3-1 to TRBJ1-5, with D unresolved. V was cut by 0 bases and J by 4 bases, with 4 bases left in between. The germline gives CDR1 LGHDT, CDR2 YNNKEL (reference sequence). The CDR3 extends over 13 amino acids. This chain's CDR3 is CASSQDWNQPQHF. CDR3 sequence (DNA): TGTGCCAGCAGCCAAGACTGGAATCAGCCCCAGCATTTT.

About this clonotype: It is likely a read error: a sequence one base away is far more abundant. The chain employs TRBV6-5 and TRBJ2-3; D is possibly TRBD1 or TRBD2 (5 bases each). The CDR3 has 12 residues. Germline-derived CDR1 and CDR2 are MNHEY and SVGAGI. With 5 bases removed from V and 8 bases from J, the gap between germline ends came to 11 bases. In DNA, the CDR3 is TGTGCCAGCAGTAAGGGGAGCGCTACGCAGTATTTT. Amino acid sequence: CASSKGSATQYF.

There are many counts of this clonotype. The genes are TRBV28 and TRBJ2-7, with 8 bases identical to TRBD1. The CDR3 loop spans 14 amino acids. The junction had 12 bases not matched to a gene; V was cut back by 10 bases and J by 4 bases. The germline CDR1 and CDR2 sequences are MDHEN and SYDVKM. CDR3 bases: TGTGCCACCAGACTTCAGGGGGCTAATTACGAGCAGTACTTC. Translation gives CATRLQGANYEQYF.

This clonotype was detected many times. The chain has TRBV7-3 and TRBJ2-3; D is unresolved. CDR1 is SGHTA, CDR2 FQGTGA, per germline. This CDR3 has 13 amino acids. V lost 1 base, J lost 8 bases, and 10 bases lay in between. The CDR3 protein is CASSLKNWGTQYF. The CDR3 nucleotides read TGTGCCAGCAGCTTAAAGAATTGGGGTACGCAGTATTTT.

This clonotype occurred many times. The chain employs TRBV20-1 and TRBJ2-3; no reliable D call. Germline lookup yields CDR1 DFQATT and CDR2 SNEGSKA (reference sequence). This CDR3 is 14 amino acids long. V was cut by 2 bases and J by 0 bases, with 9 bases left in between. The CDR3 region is CSARRPTSTDTQYF. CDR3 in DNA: TGCAGTGCTAGACGTCCGACTAGCACAGATACGCAGTATTTT.

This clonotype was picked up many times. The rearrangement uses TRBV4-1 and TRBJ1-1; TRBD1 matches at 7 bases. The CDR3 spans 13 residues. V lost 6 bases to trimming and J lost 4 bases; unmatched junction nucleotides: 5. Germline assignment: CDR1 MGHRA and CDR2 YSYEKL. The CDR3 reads CASSAGGGTEAFF. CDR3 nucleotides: TGCGCCAGCAGTGCAGGGGGGGGCACTGAAGCTTTCTTT.

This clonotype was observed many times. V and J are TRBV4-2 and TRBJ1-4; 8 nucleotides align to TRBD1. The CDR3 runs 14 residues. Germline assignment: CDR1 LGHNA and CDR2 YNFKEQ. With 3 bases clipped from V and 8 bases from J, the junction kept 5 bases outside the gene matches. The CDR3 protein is CASSHRGQGEKLFF. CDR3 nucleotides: TGTGCCAGCAGCCACAGGGGGCAGGGAGAAAAACTGTTTTTT.

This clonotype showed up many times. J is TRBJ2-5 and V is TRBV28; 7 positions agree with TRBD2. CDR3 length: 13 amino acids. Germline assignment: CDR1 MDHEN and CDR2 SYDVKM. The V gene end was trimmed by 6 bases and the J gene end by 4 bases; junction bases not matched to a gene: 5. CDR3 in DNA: TGTGCCAGCAGCCGAAGCGGGGTAGAGACCCAGTACTTC. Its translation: CASSRSGVETQYF.

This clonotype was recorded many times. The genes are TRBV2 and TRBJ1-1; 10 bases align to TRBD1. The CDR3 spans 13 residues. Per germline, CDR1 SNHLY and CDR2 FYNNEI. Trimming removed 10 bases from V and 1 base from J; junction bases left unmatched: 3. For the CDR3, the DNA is TGTGCCACAGGACAGGGGGAGAACACTGAAGCTTTCTTT. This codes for CATGQGENTEAFF. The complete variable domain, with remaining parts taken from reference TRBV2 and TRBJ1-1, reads EPEVTQTPSHQVTQMGQEVILRCVPISNHLYFYWYRQILGQKVEFLVSFYNNEISEKSEIFDDQFSVERPDGSNFTLKIRSTKLEDSAMYFCATGQGENTEAFFGQGTRLTVV.

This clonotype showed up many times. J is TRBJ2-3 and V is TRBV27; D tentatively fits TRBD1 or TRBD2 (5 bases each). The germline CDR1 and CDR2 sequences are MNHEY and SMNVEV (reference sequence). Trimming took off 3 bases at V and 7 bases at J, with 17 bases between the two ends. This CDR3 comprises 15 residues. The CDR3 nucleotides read TGTGCCAGCAGTTTGGGCCCGGGACCCGTGAATACGCAGTATTTT. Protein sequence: CASSLGPGPVNTQYF.

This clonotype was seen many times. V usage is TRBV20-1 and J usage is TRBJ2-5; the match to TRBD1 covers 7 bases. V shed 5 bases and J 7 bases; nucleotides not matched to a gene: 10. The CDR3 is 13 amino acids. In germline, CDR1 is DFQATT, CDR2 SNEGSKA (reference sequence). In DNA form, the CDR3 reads TGCAGTGCTCGTAAGGGGGCCGGGGTGACCCAGTACTTC. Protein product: CSARKGAGVTQYF.

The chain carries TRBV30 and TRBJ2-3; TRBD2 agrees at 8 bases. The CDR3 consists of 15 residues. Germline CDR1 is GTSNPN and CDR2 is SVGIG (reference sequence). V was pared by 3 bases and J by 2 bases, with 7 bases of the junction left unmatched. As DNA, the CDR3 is TGTGCCTGGAGACCAGCGGGGGCGTACACAGATACGCAGTATTTT. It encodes CAWRPAGAYTDTQYF.

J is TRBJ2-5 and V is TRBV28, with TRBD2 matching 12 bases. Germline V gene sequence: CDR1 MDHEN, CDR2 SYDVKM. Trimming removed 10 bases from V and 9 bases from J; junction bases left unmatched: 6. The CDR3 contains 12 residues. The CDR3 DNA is TGTGCCACCCGGACTAGCGGGACCTCCCAGTACTTC. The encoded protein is CATRTSGTSQYF.

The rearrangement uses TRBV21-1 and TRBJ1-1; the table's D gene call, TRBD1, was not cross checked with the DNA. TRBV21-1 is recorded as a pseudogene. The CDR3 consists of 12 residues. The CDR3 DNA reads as TGTGCCGTCGTTTCTGGGGGCACTGAAGCTTTCTTT. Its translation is CAVVSGGTEAFF.

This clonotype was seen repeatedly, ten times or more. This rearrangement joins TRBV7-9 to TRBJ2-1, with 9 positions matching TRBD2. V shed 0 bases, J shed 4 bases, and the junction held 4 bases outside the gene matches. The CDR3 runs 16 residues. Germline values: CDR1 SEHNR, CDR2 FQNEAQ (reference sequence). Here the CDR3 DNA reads TGTGCCAGCAGCTTAGCGCGAGCGGGGGGTTACAATGAGCAGTTCTTC. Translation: CASSLARAGGYNEQFF.

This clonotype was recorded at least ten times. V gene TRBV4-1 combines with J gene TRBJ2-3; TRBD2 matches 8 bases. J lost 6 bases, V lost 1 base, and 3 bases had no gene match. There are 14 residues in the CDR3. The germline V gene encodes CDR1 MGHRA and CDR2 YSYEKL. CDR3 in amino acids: CASSQGSGDDTQYF. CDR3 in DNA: TGCGCCAGCAGCCAAGGTAGCGGGGACGATACGCAGTATTTT.

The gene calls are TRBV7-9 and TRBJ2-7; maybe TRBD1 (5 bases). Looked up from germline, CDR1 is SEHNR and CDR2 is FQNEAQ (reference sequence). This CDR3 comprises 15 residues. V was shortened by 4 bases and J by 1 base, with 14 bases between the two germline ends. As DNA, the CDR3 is TGTGCCAGCAGCTCCTCACCGACAGTATCCTACGAGCAGTACTTC. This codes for CASSSSPTVSYEQYF.